The 29 T cell receptor beta chains reported below all come from one sample, sequenced in a study of control samples from healthy donors and cancer patients. TCRdb's table, derived via immunoSEQ multiplex PCR, lists solely in-frame clones and lacks some. The table includes some 160,000 clones, roughly 90% detected once. Sequences were obtained from blood. Receptors originate from a young man in good health.

Only one count was recorded for this clone. The chain couples TRBV10-3 to TRBJ1-4; perhaps TRBD1 as D (5 bases). Germline CDR1 and CDR2: ENHRY and SYGVKD. CDR3 size: 12 residues. Deletions cut 2 bases from V and 8 bases from J, with 6 bases between. The DNA for the CDR3 is TGTGCCATCAGTGAGAGGGGCGAAAAACTGTTTTTT. This codes for CAISERGEKLFF.

The chain is built from TRBV3-1 (or the pseudogene TRBV3-2) and TRBJ2-5, with 9 nucleotides matching TRBD2. This CDR3 is built from 17 residues. V lost 3 bases and J lost 0; bases outside the gene matches: 8. From germline, CDR1 is LGHDT and CDR2 YNNKEL (reference sequence). CDR3 region: CASSHAIAGVNQETQYF. The CDR3 DNA reads as TGTGCCAGCAGCCATGCCATAGCGGGGGTGAACCAAGAGACCCAGTACTTC.

V usage is TRBV5-4 and J usage is TRBJ2-7; 8 bases are shared with TRBD2. The CDR3 is made up of 17 amino acids. The V gene's germline CDR1 is SGHNT and CDR2 YYREEE (reference sequence). Trimming removed 1 base from V and 3 bases from J; junction bases left unmatched: 12. CDR3 DNA: TGTGCCAGCAGCTTGAAAAAACCGGGACTAGTGAACTACGAGCAGTACTTC. Its translation: CASSLKKPGLVNYEQYF.

The table lists this clone with a few counts. The chain combines TRBV7-2 with TRBJ1-1; no reliable D call. The CDR3 totals 14 residues. V was trimmed by 5 bases and J by 2 bases, leaving 12 bases between them. Germline-derived CDR1 and CDR2 are SGHTA and FQGNSA. CDR3 nucleotide sequence: TGTGCCAGCAGCCCCACTCAACTTAACACTGAAGCTTTCTTT. Amino acid sequence: CASSPTQLNTEAFF.

The rearrangement links TRBV4-2 to TRBJ2-7, with D perhaps TRBD2 (5 bases). Germline V gene sequence: CDR1 LGHNA, CDR2 YNFKEQ. V lost 6 bases to trimming and J lost 2 bases, with 14 bases between them. The CDR3 has 14 residues. The CDR3 DNA follows: TGTGCCAGCAGGGTCGGAGACGGGACCTACGAGCAGTACTTC. This codes for CASRVGDGTYEQYF.

The genes are TRBV19 and TRBJ1-2; D is unclear. The germline V gene encodes CDR1 LNHDA and CDR2 SQIVND (reference sequence). Trimming took 5 bases from V and 1 from J, leaving 8 bases between them. The CDR3 extends over 13 amino acids. The CDR3 reads CASSGADNYGYTF. For the CDR3, the DNA is TGTGCCAGTAGTGGAGCCGATAACTATGGCTACACCTTC.

The rearrangement links TRBV2 to TRBJ2-3; D is unresolved. The germline CDR1 and CDR2 sequences are SNHLY and FYNNEI. Trimming left V 3 bases short and J 1 base short, with 8 bases between. The CDR3 length is 14 residues. The CDR3 here is CASSDQDGTDTQYF. The CDR3 DNA is TGTGCCAGCAGTGACCAGGACGGCACAGATACGCAGTATTTT.

This clone was detected once. The V call is TRBV25-1, the J call TRBJ1-1, with TRBD1 identical over 8 bases. The ends lost 3 bases at V and 4 bases at J; junction bases unmatched: 4. This CDR3 is built from 14 residues. Germline V gene lookup returns CDR1 MGHDK and CDR2 SYGVNS. CDR3 protein: CASSDITGGTEAFF. The CDR3, as DNA: TGTGCCAGCAGTGATATAACAGGGGGCACTGAAGCTTTCTTT.

The chain recombines TRBV4-1 with TRBJ2-5; 13 nucleotides line up with TRBD2. This CDR3 has 17 residues. The V segment lost 3 bases and the J segment 1 base; nucleotides outside the gene matches: 5. Germline values: CDR1 MGHRA, CDR2 YSYEKL. The CDR3 loop reads CASSQVGLAGLQETQYF. CDR3 DNA: TGCGCCAGCAGCCAGGTGGGACTAGCGGGACTCCAAGAGACCCAGTACTTC.

V and J are TRBV19 and TRBJ2-5, with a tentative D call TRBD2 (5 bases). CDR3 length equals 12 residues. CDR1 LNHDA and CDR2 SQIVND come from the germline V gene (reference sequence). V was shortened by 3 bases and J by 9 bases, with 11 bases between the two germline ends. This chain's CDR3 is CASSIIGKSQYF. The CDR3 bases are TGTGCCAGTAGTATTATCGGGAAGTCCCAGTACTTC.

This chain connects TRBV9 to TRBJ2-7; D may be TRBD2 (5 bases). V was cut by 0 bases and J by 2 bases, with 12 bases left in between. The V gene's germline CDR1 is SGDLS and CDR2 YYNGEE. This CDR3 comprises 15 residues. The CDR3 DNA sequence: TGTGCCAGCAGCGTAGATGAGGGAACGGCCTACGAGCAGTACTTC. Translated: CASSVDEGTAYEQYF.

The chain has TRBV6-5 and TRBJ2-2; 7 bases line up with TRBD2. The CDR3 length is 15 residues. Germline lookup yields CDR1 MNHEY and CDR2 SVGAGI. V lost 4 bases and J lost 4; bases outside the gene matches: 6. CDR3 in amino acids: CASSLGRGVTGELFF. CDR3 in DNA: TGTGCCAGCAGTTTGGGACGGGGGGTCACCGGGGAGCTGTTTTTT.

V gene TRBV9 combines with J gene TRBJ1-1; 7 bases line up with TRBD1. V trimming: 0 bases; J trimming: 5 bases; junction bases outside the gene matches: 4. The CDR3 runs to 14 residues. The germline CDR1 and CDR2 sequences are SGDLS and YYNGEE. Here the CDR3 reads CASSVGGGATEAFF. The CDR3 DNA reads as TGTGCCAGCAGCGTAGGAGGGGGCGCAACTGAAGCTTTCTTT. The full variable domain, with the rest looked up from reference TRBV9 and TRBJ1-1, is DSGVTQTPKHLITATGQRVTLRCSPRSGDLSVYWYQQSLDQGLQFLIQYYNGEERAKGNILERFSAQQFPDLHSELNLSSLELGDSALYFCASSVGGGATEAFFGQGTRLTVV.

The chain carries TRBV29-1 and TRBJ1-4; 7 positions match TRBD1. Germline V gives CDR1 SQVTM, CDR2 ANQGSEA. The CDR3 sequence is 15 residues long. Unmatched junction bases numbered 7, after V lost 0 bases and J lost 6 bases. The chain's CDR3 is CSVEDPLQGDEKLFF. DNA for the CDR3: TGCAGCGTTGAAGATCCTCTCCAGGGGGATGAAAAACTGTTTTTT.

V is TRBV7-3 and J is TRBJ2-2; D remains ambiguous. Trimming cost V 6 bases and J 0 bases, with 8 bases left between them. The CDR3 has 14 amino acids. Germline assignment: CDR1 SGHTA and CDR2 FQGTGA. The DNA of the CDR3 is TGTGCCAGCAGTCACTACGCGAACACCGGGGAGCTGTTTTTT. Translated: CASSHYANTGELFF.

DNA for the CDR3: TGTGCCAGCAGTTTGACTAGCGGGGGGGGTACAGATACGCAGTATTTT. Translating gives CASSLTSGGGTDTQYF. The chain has TRBV6-5 and TRBJ2-3, with 14 bases that match TRBD2. In germline, CDR1 is MNHEY, CDR2 SVGAGI. V lost 4 bases, J lost 3 bases, and 3 bases stayed unmatched. The CDR3 runs to 16 residues.

This chain joins TRBV9 and TRBJ1-2, with TRBD1 matching over 9 bases. This CDR3 is built from 16 residues. CDR1 is SGDLS, CDR2 YYNGEE, per germline. Losses at the gene ends were 4 bases for V and 7 bases for J; bases not matched to a gene: 14. CDR3: CASSPGTGNILGGYTF. The CDR3 DNA reads as TGTGCCAGCAGCCCCGGGACAGGGAACATACTGGGTGGCTACACCTTC.

The chain uses TRBV16 and TRBJ2-6, with D uncertain. Trimming cost V 7 bases and J 0 bases, with 10 bases left between them. The CDR3 length is 15 residues. Germline loops: CDR1 KGHSY, CDR2 FQNENV. The CDR3 coding sequence is TGTGCCAGCACCCACTCAGGCTCTGGGGCCAACGTCCTGACTTTC. Translated: CASTHSGSGANVLTF.

The chain is built from TRBV19 and TRBJ2-2; TRBD2 matches at 13 bases. This CDR3 is built from 15 residues. Trimming removed 5 bases from V and 6 bases from J; junction bases left unmatched: 3. CDR1 and CDR2 from the germline V gene are LNHDA and SQIVND (reference sequence). The CDR3 bases are TGTGCCAGTAGTCTGGGACTAGCGGGGTCCGGGGAGCTGTTTTTT. The encoded protein is CASSLGLAGSGELFF.

CDR3 in amino acids: CATSDPGFAGELFF. The CDR3 DNA sequence: TGTGCCACCAGTGATCCAGGGTTTGCCGGGGAGCTGTTTTTT. The gene calls are TRBV24-1 and TRBJ2-2; D possibly corresponds to TRBD1 (5 bases). Germline lookup yields CDR1 KGHDR and CDR2 SFDVKD. The CDR3 extends over 14 amino acids. The V end lost 3 bases, the J end lost 6 bases, and 10 bases lay between the germline ends.

The chain couples TRBV7-2 to TRBJ1-2; tentatively, D is TRBD1 (6 bases). The CDR3 is 15 residues long. V lost 5 bases and J 3 bases, leaving 16 bases between the germline ends. Germline V gene sequence: CDR1 SGHTA, CDR2 FQGNSA. CDR3 in DNA: TGTGCCAGCAGCCCCGGTGGGGGGGGCGACTATGGCTACACCTTC. This sequence encodes CASSPGGGGDYGYTF.

This clone has a single count. CDR3 sequence reads: CASSYSTAGVTPDTDTQYF. The CDR3 DNA is TGTGCCAGCAGTTACTCGACAGCGGGAGTCACACCAGACACAGATACGCAGTATTTT. The chain has TRBV6-2 or TRBV6-3 and TRBJ2-3; 8 bases agree with TRBD2. The CDR3 extends over 19 amino acids. Germline V gene data show CDR1 as MNHEY and CDR2 as SVGEGT. V trimming: 0 bases; J trimming: 2 bases; junction bases outside the gene matches: 13.

This rearrangement joins TRBV19 to TRBJ2-3, with 7 bases matching TRBD2. CDR1 and CDR2 from the germline V gene are LNHDA and SQIVND (reference sequence). V shed 8 bases, J shed 5 bases, and the junction held 7 bases outside the gene matches. The CDR3 covers 13 residues. CDR3 sequence reads: CASAPRGGDTQYF. The CDR3 DNA sequence: TGTGCCAGTGCTCCCCGCGGGGGAGATACGCAGTATTTT. The variable domain in full, completed from reference TRBV19 and TRBJ2-3, reads DGGITQSPKYLFRKEGQNVTLSCEQNLNHDAMYWYRQDPGQGLRLIYYSQIVNDFQKGDIAEGYSVSREKKESFPLTVTSAQKNPTAFYLCASAPRGGDTQYFGPGTRLTVL.

The chain links TRBV7-2 to TRBJ2-7, with TRBD1 identical over 7 bases. V was clipped by 5 bases and J by 6 bases; unmatched bases: 7. The CDR3 totals 13 residues. Germline CDR1 reads SGHTA; CDR2 reads FQGNSA. The CDR3 coding sequence is TGTGCCAGCAGCCTGGACAGGATGTCCGAGCAGTACTTC. This sequence encodes CASSLDRMSEQYF.

This chain joins TRBV7-2 and TRBJ2-3, with 7 bases aligning to TRBD1. The CDR3 contains 15 residues. V gave up 5 bases and J gave up 2 bases; unmatched junction bases: 7. From germline, CDR1 is SGHTA and CDR2 FQGNSA. In nucleotides, the CDR3 is TGTGCCAGCAGCACCTGGGACAGAGACACAGATACGCAGTATTTT. Amino acid sequence: CASSTWDRDTDTQYF.

The chain is built from TRBV5-4 and TRBJ2-3; 8 nucleotides agree with TRBD1. With 1 base clipped from V and 6 bases from J, the junction kept 4 bases outside the gene matches. The CDR3 sequence is 14 residues long. CDR1 is SGHNT and CDR2 is YYREEE in the germline V gene (reference sequence). This CDR3 reads CASSLQGASDTQYF. In nucleotides, the CDR3 is TGTGCCAGCAGCTTGCAGGGGGCTTCTGATACGCAGTATTTT.

The chain uses TRBV3-1 (or the pseudogene TRBV3-2) and TRBJ1-6; D is uncertain. There are 12 residues in the CDR3. Looked up from germline, CDR1 is LGHDT and CDR2 is YNNKEL (reference sequence). V dropped 4 bases and J dropped 16 bases, with 14 bases sitting between them. This chain's CDR3 is CASSPLGGSLHF. The CDR3 DNA reads TGTGCCAGCAGCCCATTGGGCGGCAGTCTCCACTTT.

The rearrangement joins TRBV20-1 to TRBJ2-2; 13 bases fit TRBD2. CDR3 length: 19 amino acids. The V and J ends lost 6 bases and 6 bases, in that order; junction bases with no gene match: 19. The germline gives CDR1 DFQATT, CDR2 SNEGSKA (reference sequence). CDR3 loop: CSASFPDSLAGGPSGELFF. CDR3 coding DNA: TGCAGTGCCAGTTTTCCGGATTCACTAGCGGGAGGGCCTTCCGGGGAGCTGTTTTTT.

The chain employs TRBV4-3 and TRBJ2-1; the D gene is possibly TRBD1 (7 bases). Trimming removed 5 bases at V and 4 bases at J, with 18 bases between. Germline V gene lookup returns CDR1 LGHNA and CDR2 YSLEER. This CDR3 is built from 16 residues. CDR3 bases: TGCGCCAGCAGCGCTCAGGGGGGAATGAGATACAATGAGCAGTTCTTC. This encodes CASSAQGGMRYNEQFF.